This is a list of T cell receptor beta chains from one sample in a study of shared clonotypes between healthy human individuals. Clones were read by immunoSEQ multiplex PCR, and TCRdb kept only the in-frame ones, dropping some. The sample includes roughly 660,000 clones, 90% of them seen just once. Sequenced input: memory CD8+ T cells from PBMCs. The source is a man between 18 and 29 years old in good health. Some clones in this sample may be carry-over from other donors' samples. Both conserved end residues are part of each CDR3.

J gene,V gene,CDR3 protein
TRBJ2-3,TRBV6-6,CASRGRGLDTQYF
TRBJ1-5,TRBV11-2,CASRTSGQDQPQHF
TRBJ2-7,TRBV29-1,CSVEGGRNRLFF
TRBJ1-5,TRBV5-5,CASSLGDRGQPQHF
TRBJ2-1,TRBV7-9,CASSLPELGIRSYNEQFF
TRBJ2-7,TRBV11-2,CASSLSGGREQYF
TRBJ2-7,TRBV2,CASSEGSRGDEQYF
TRBJ2-1,TRBV7-8,CASSWKRLAGSYNEQFF
TRBJ2-7,TRBV9,CASSVGGSGSEQYF
TRBJ1-4,TRBV5-6,CASSLVTGGGEKLFF
TRBJ2-7,TRBV27,CASSLFPGGQYEQYF
TRBJ2-7,TRBV7-8,CASSTRDRVFEQYF
TRBJ2-4,TRBV9,CASSVDPGRAKNIQYF
TRBJ2-1,TRBV7-3,CASSLWGQGGDNEQFF
TRBJ1-1,TRBV7-3,CASSSRPGTEAFF
TRBJ2-1,TRBV6-4,CASSPSGRFPNEQFF
TRBJ1-2,TRBV7-3,CASSLNGGAKGNYGYTF
TRBJ1-1,TRBV7-9,CASSLVWGTEAFF
TRBJ1-1,TRBV5-4,CASSLVGTGAMNTEAFF
TRBJ2-3,TRBV5-1,CASSSDSGGPDTQYF
TRBJ2-1,TRBV4-2,CASSQDRAAIYNEQFF
TRBJ2-1,TRBV14,CASSRLGHSYNEQFF
TRBJ1-5,TRBV7-9,CASSFAGRQPQHF